This TCR beta chain was identified during a study of blood T cells in healthy people across ages. Whole-study findings and limits: Whereas aged donors had fewer naive CD4+ cells, long-lived donors had more of them and higher diversity.

The V gene's germline CDR1 is SQVTM and CDR2 ANQGSEA. The CDR3 covers 14 residues. On this clonotype itself: The antigen remains unidentified.

Primers used in a second PCR of about 6 to 11 cycles were a sample-barcoded 5' primer and a J-beta primer mix. TCRdb re-called the 5' RACE reads through MiXCR, storing one row per CDR3 protein. The sample has some 1,000,000 distinct CDR3 sequences; around 25% are singletons. The sample was also linked to a second study, of T cells of mothers and their children. From that report: A slight, non-significant increase in overlap was found for related mother-child pairs relative to unrelated pairs.

Sequencing was done on a sample of blood. The rearrangement links TRBV29-1 to TRBJ2-5, with 9 bases identical to TRBD1. The J call is in doubt because the DNA end fits TRBJ2-1 better. This receptor was taken from a girl aged 2 to 9 in good health. The CDR3 loop is CSVAPGQGYNEQFF. Here the CDR3 DNA reads TGCAGCGTTGCCCCGGGACAGGGATACAATGAGCAGTTCTTC.